This T cell receptor beta chain was profiled in a study of shared clonotypes between healthy human individuals. V lost 4 bases and J lost 1, with 7 bases in between. The CDR3 has 14 amino acids. Germline CDR1 is LGHNT and CDR2 is FRNRAP. Measured with immunoSEQ multiplex PCR; TCRdb has only the in-frame clones, and not every one. The top ten hold 0.3% to 0.4% of the sample, which has a few million clones, 85% to 95% seen once. V gene TRBV12-5 combines with J gene TRBJ2-2; unclear D gene. The sample taken for sequencing was naive CD4+ T cells from PBMCs. Subset defined: CD45RA+ positively selected. The source of this sequence is a man younger than 30 in good health. Some clones in this sample may be carry-over from other donors' samples. CDR3: CASGSDLNTGELFF. In DNA form, the CDR3 reads TGTGCTAGTGGTTCGGACCTGAACACCGGGGAGCTGTTTTTT.